Each of the 20 T cell receptor beta chains below was sequenced from the same sample in a study of TIL therapy for anti-PD-1-resistant metastatic lung cancer. Documented time point: pre-treatment sample, taken before nivolumab and TIL therapy. Sequencing used immunoSEQ v3. Sequenced by immunoSEQ multiplex PCR; TCRdb stores in-frame clones only, minus some. The sample lists about 36,000 clones, around 79% occurring once. This material consisted of blood, taken at baseline. These receptors came from a person between 30 and 79 years old with non-small cell lung cancer.

The genes are TRBV7-2 and TRBJ2-1; 11 positions match TRBD2. J gave up 8 bases and V 6 bases, and 3 bases lay outside the gene matches. Germline values: CDR1 SGHTA, CDR2 FQGNSA. The CDR3 runs 13 residues. CDR3 sequence reads: CASRMGLADEQFF. The CDR3 DNA reads as TGTGCCAGCAGGATGGGACTAGCGGATGAGCAGTTCTTC.

The rearrangement links TRBV28 to TRBJ2-7, with D possibly being TRBD1 or TRBD2 (5 bases each). The CDR3 spans 14 residues. Trimming took off 6 bases at V and 5 bases at J, with 17 bases between the two ends. CDR1 MDHEN and CDR2 SYDVKM come from the germline V gene. The CDR3, as DNA: TGTGCCAGCAGCTCCAACCCGGGGCCCCACGAGCAGTACTTC. Translated, it gives CASSSNPGPHEQYF.

This clone was detected a few times. The V and J genes are TRBV7-9 and TRBJ1-5, with TRBD1 as a possible D gene (6 bases). Per germline, CDR1 SEHNR and CDR2 FQNEAQ (reference sequence). The CDR3 contains 13 residues. Trimming removed 5 bases at V and 5 bases at J, with 10 bases between. This chain's CDR3 is CASSMDSYQPQHF. The DNA of the CDR3 is TGTGCCAGCAGCATGGACAGTTATCAGCCCCAGCATTTT.

This sequence joins TRBV5-1 and TRBJ1-2; tentatively, D is TRBD1 (6 bases). The V end was cut by 7 bases, the J end by 4 bases, with 23 bases between. The CDR3 contains 16 residues. Germline CDR1 reads SGHRS; CDR2 reads YFSETQ. CDR3 protein: CASGPTGTPRRYGYTF. The DNA for the CDR3 is TGCGCCAGCGGGCCGACCGGGACACCAAGGCGCTATGGCTACACCTTC.

The rearrangement uses TRBV18 and TRBJ2-2, with D tentatively TRBD1 or TRBD2 (6 bases each). Germline values: CDR1 KGHSH, CDR2 LQKENI. V dropped 2 bases and J dropped 5 bases, with 15 bases sitting between them. The CDR3 length is 16 residues. The CDR3 bases are TGTGCCAGCTCACCATCGGGGGCCTTAATGACCGGGGAGCTGTTTTTT. This gives the protein CASSPSGALMTGELFF.

The V and J genes are TRBV28 and TRBJ1-5, with a possible D match to TRBD1 (5 bases). CDR1 and CDR2 from the germline V gene are MDHEN and SYDVKM. The V end lost 5 bases, the J end lost 0 bases, and 17 bases lay between the germline ends. The CDR3 covers 17 residues. The CDR3, as DNA: TGTGCCAGCAGTAATCCAGGGCGCGGTTATAGCAATCAGCCCCAGCATTTT. Translated, it gives CASSNPGRGYSNQPQHF.

This chain joins TRBV19 and TRBJ2-1; D is perhaps TRBD1 or TRBD2 (5 bases each). CDR1 LNHDA and CDR2 SQIVND come from the germline V gene (reference sequence). The CDR3 loop spans 15 amino acids. V was trimmed by 6 bases and J by 6 bases, leaving 18 bases between them. CDR3 protein: CASSPNPGTGNEQFF. The CDR3 DNA follows: TGTGCCAGTAGCCCTAACCCTGGGACGGGCAATGAGCAGTTCTTC.

In this sample, this clone turned up a few times. The chain recombines TRBV5-8 with TRBJ1-4, with D possibly being TRBD1 (5 bases). Looked up from germline, CDR1 is SGHTS and CDR2 is YDEGEE. V dropped 2 bases and J dropped 0 bases, with 14 bases sitting between them. This CDR3 comprises 17 residues. The CDR3 region is CASSFRGLQATNEKLFF. The CDR3 DNA follows: TGTGCCAGCAGCTTTCGGGGACTCCAGGCAACTAATGAAAAACTGTTTTTT.

This clone was picked up a small number of times. The CDR3 nucleotides are TGTGCCAGCAGCTTGCCTTGGCGGCGGGACTGGGAGACCCAGTACTTC. Protein: CASSLPWRRDWETQYF. The rearrangement joins TRBV7-6 to TRBJ2-5; D perhaps matches TRBD2 (6 bases). Germline V gene lookup returns CDR1 SGHVS and CDR2 FNYEAQ. Between the trimmed V and J ends, which lost 3 bases and 5 bases, there was a span of 19 bases. The CDR3 contains 16 residues.

The rearrangement links TRBV15 to TRBJ2-5; TRBD2 matches at 8 bases. After removal of 5 bases from V and 0 bases from J, the junction contained 8 bases not matched to a gene. CDR3 length equals 16 residues. The germline CDR1 and CDR2 sequences are LNHNV and YYDKDF (reference sequence). The chain's CDR3 is CATSATPGGYQETQYF. DNA of the CDR3: TGTGCCACCAGCGCTACGCCGGGAGGGTACCAAGAGACCCAGTACTTC.

The V and J genes are TRBV7-6 and TRBJ2-7, with TRBD1 matching over 11 bases. The length of the CDR3 is 14 residues. Unmatched junction bases numbered 5, after V lost 5 bases and J lost 5 bases. The V gene's germline CDR1 is SGHVS and CDR2 FNYEAQ. In DNA, the CDR3 is TGTGCCAGCAGCCGGACAGGGGGCATGGACGAGCAGTACTTC. As protein: CASSRTGGMDEQYF.

This clone showed up just once. The chain recombines TRBV5-1 with TRBJ2-3; 7 bases match TRBD2. The V segment lost 4 bases and the J segment 0 bases; nucleotides outside the gene matches: 17. The length of the CDR3 is 19 residues. CDR1 is SGHRS and CDR2 is YFSETQ in the germline V gene. DNA of the CDR3: TGCGCCAGCAGCCAAGCCGGGACTAACGCACCAATAAGCACAGATACGCAGTATTTT. It translates to CASSQAGTNAPISTDTQYF.

This chain links TRBV6-1 with TRBJ1-4; 7 bases match TRBD1. With V trimmed by 2 bases and J by 2 bases, 11 bases remained unmatched. The CDR3 runs to 18 residues. Germline V lookup: CDR1 MNHNS, CDR2 SASEGT. This chain's CDR3 is CASSEWGHRGYTNEKLFF. CDR3 bases: TGTGCCAGCAGTGAATGGGGACACAGGGGATATACTAATGAAAAACTGTTTTTT.

CDR3 DNA sequence: TGTGCCAGCGGAAAGGGGGACACCATATATTTT. This encodes CASGKGDTIYF. V usage is TRBV6-5 and J usage is TRBJ1-3; tentative D call: TRBD1 (6 bases). The CDR3 covers 11 residues. Trimming took off 8 bases at V and 8 bases at J, with 10 bases between the two ends. The germline gives CDR1 MNHEY, CDR2 SVGAGI.

The genes are TRBV5-4 and TRBJ2-7; D remains unclear. Germline V lookup: CDR1 SGHNT, CDR2 YYREEE (reference sequence). CDR3 length: 14 residues. The V gene lost 1 base and the J gene lost 1 base, with 9 bases spanning the gap. The CDR3 is CASSLKVGSYEQYF. DNA for the CDR3: TGTGCCAGCAGCTTGAAGGTCGGGTCCTACGAGCAGTACTTC.

J is TRBJ2-7 and V is TRBV5-1, with a tentative D call TRBD2 (6 bases). Trimming stripped 4 bases from V and 1 base from J, with 15 bases between. This CDR3 region has 15 residues. In germline, CDR1 is SGHRS, CDR2 YFSETQ. DNA for the CDR3: TGCGCCAGCAGCCAGGGACTGCAGACGTCCTACGAGCAGTACTTC. As protein: CASSQGLQTSYEQYF.

This sequence joins TRBV25-1 and TRBJ2-5; 13 bases match TRBD2. V lost 4 bases to trimming and J lost 5 bases; unmatched junction nucleotides: 13. CDR1 and CDR2 (germline): MGHDK, SYGVNS. CDR3 length: 18 residues. The DNA for the CDR3 is TGTGCCAGCAGTGCTGGAGGACTAGCGGGAGACTCGTGGGAGACCCAGTACTTC. It encodes CASSAGGLAGDSWETQYF.

The chain recombines TRBV7-2 with TRBJ2-2; D possibly corresponds to TRBD1 (5 bases). V was shortened by 3 bases and J by 4 bases, with 9 bases between the two germline ends. CDR1 and CDR2 from the germline V gene are SGHTA and FQGNSA. There are 14 residues in the CDR3. The CDR3 loop is CASSFRQSTGELFF. The CDR3 DNA reads TGTGCCAGCAGCTTTAGACAGAGCACCGGGGAGCTGTTTTTT.

This chain connects TRBV27 to TRBJ1-6; weak D call: TRBD1 (5 bases). The CDR3 is 16 amino acids. V lost 5 bases to trimming and J lost 0 bases, with 11 bases between them. Germline values: CDR1 MNHEY, CDR2 SMNVEV (reference sequence). CDR3 DNA: TGTGCCAGCAGTCGGGGGTTGAGCTCCTATAATTCACCCCTCCACTTT. This translates into CASSRGLSSYNSPLHF.

The V gene is TRBV4-1, the J gene TRBJ1-3; 10 nucleotides line up with TRBD1. Per the germline V gene, CDR1 is MGHRA and CDR2 is YSYEKL. V lost 0 bases to trimming and J lost 4 bases; unmatched junction nucleotides: 3. The CDR3 is 16 amino acids. Here the CDR3 DNA reads TGCGCCAGCAGCCAAGAGGGACAGGGGAAAGGAAACACCATATATTTT. It translates to CASSQEGQGKGNTIYF.